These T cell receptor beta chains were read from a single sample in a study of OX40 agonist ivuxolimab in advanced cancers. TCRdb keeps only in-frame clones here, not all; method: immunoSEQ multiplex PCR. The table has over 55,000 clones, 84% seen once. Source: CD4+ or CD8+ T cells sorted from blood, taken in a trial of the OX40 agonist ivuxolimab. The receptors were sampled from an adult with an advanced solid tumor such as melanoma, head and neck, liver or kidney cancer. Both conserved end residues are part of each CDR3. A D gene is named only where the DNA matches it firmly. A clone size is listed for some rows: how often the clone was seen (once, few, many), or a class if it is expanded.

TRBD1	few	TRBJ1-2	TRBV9	CASSGGQGIGYTF	TGTGCCAGCAGCGGGGGACAGGGGATAGGCTACACCTTC
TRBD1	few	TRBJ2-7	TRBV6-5	CASSYGGTGGFYEQYF	TGTGCCAGCAGTTACGGCGGGACAGGGGGCTTCTACGAGCAGTACTTC
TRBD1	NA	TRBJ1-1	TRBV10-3	CAISDNRGRTEAFF	TGTGCCATCAGTGACAACAGGGGGCGTACTGAAGCTTTCTTT
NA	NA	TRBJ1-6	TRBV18	CASSSDRNSYNSPLHF	TGTGCCAGCTCTTCCGACAGAAACTCCTATAATTCACCCCTCCACTTT
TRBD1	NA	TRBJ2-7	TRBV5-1	CASSSPGQGYEQYF	TGCGCCAGCAGCTCCCCGGGACAGGGCTACGAGCAGTACTTC
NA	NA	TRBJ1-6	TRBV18	CASSLRSYNSPLHF	TGTGCCAGCTCACTCCGCTCCTATAATTCACCCCTCCACTTT
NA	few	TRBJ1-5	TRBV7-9	CASSRDSNQPQHF	TGTGCCAGCAGCCGGGACAGCAATCAGCCCCAGCATTTT
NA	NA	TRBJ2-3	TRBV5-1	CASSSLMGADTQYF	TGCGCCAGCAGCTCTTTAATGGGGGCAGATACGCAGTATTTT
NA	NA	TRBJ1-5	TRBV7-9	CASSLTQGPQHF	TGTGCCAGCAGCCTCACCCAGGGACCTCAGCATTTT
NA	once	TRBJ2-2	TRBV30	CAWRELDTGELFF	TGTGCCTGGAGGGAACTAGACACCGGGGAGCTGTTTTTT
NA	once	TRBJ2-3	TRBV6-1	CASKRQGDTDTQYF	TGTGCCAGCAAGAGGCAGGGCGACACAGATACGCAGTATTTT
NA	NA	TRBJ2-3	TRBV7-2	CASSLRSHSSTDTQYF	TGTGCCAGCAGCCTTCGAAGTCACTCTAGCACAGATACGCAGTATTTT